Here is one T cell receptor beta chain with its context. The data originate from a study of T-cell reconstitution after alpha-beta-depleted transplantation in children. Unique molecular identifiers tagged the TCRbeta library. Using its own MiXCR run on the PCR reads, TCRdb lists one record per CDR3 protein. Of around 800,000 distinct CDR3 sequences in the sample, 15% to 20% were seen once. V lost 0 bases and J lost 3; bases outside the gene matches: 10. This CDR3 has 17 residues. Germline loops: CDR1 LNHNV, CDR2 YYDKDF (reference sequence). The TCR originated in a male patient younger than 18 who had a stem cell transplant for acute lymphoblastic leukemia, so the T cells may come from the graft donor. The chain joins TRBV15 to TRBJ2-5, with 7 bases lining up with TRBD1. The specimen comprised PBMCs, mostly from graft donor cells, sampled 360 days after TCRalphabeta/CD19-depleted stem cell transplant. CDR3 amino acids: CATSRDRFRDSKETQYF. The DNA of the CDR3 is TGTGCCACCAGCAGAGATAGGTTCCGGGACAGCAAAGAGACCCAGTACTTC. Complete variable domain (other parts from reference TRBV15 and TRBJ2-5): DAMVIQNPRYQVTQFGKPVTLSCSQTLNHNVMYWYQQKSSQAPKLLFHYYDKDFNNEADTPDNFQSRRPNTSFCFLDIRSPGLGDTAMYLCATSRDRFRDSKETQYFGPGTRLLVL.